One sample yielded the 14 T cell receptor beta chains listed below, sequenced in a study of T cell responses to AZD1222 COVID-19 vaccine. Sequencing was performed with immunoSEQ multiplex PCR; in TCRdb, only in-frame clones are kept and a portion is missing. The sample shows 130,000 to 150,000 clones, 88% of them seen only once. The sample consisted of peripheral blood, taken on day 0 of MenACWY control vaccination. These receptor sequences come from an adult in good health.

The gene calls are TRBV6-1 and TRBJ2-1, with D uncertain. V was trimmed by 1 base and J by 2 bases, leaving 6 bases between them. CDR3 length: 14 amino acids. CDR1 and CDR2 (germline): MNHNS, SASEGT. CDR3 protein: CASSEGLTYNEQFF. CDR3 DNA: TGTGCCAGCAGTGAAGGACTCACCTACAATGAGCAGTTCTTC.

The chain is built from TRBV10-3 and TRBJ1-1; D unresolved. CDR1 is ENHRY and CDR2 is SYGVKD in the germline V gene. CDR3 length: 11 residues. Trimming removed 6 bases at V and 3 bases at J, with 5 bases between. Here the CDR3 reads CAISDYTEAFF. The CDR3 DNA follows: TGTGCCATCAGCGATTACACTGAAGCTTTCTTT.

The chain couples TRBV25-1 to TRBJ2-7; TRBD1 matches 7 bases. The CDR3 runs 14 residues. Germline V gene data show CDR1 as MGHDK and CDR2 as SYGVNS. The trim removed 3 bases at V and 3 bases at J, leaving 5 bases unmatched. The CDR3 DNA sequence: TGTGCCAGCAGTGACGGGACAGACTTCTACGAGCAGTACTTC. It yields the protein CASSDGTDFYEQYF.

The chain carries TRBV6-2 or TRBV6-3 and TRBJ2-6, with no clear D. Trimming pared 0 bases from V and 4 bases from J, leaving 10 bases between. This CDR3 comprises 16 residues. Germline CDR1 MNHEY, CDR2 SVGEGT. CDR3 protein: CASSYSAGYGANVLTF. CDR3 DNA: TGTGCCAGCAGTTACTCAGCCGGGTACGGGGCCAACGTCCTGACTTTC.

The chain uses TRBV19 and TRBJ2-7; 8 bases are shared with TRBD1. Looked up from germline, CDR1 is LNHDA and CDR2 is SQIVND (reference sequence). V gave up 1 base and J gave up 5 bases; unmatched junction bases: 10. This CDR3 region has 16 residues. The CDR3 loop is CASSIVRTGLHHEQYF. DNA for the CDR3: TGTGCCAGTAGTATAGTGCGGACAGGGTTACACCACGAGCAGTACTTC.

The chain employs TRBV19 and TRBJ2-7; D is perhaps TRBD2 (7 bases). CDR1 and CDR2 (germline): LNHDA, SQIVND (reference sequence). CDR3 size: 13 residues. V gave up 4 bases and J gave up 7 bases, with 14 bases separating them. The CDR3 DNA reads TGTGCCAGTAGTACGATGGGGGGGCAGGAGCAGTACTTC. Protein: CASSTMGGQEQYF.

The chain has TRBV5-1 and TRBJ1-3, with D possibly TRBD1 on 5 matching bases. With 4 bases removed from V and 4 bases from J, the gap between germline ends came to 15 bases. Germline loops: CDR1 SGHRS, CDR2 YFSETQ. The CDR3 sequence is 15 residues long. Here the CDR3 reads CASSGAAGSGNTIYF. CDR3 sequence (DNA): TGCGCCAGCAGCGGGGCGGCGGGGTCCGGAAACACCATATATTTT.

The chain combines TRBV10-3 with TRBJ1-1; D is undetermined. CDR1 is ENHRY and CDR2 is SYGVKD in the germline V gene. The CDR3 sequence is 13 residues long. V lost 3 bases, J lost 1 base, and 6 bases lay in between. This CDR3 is CAISDSWNTEAFF. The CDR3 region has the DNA TGTGCCATCAGTGATAGTTGGAACACTGAAGCTTTCTTT.

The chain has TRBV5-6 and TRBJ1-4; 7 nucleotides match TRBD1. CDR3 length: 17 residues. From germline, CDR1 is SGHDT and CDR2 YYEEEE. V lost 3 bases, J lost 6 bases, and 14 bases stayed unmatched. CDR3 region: CASSSQGGGLQYEKLFF. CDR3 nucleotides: TGTGCCAGCAGCTCCCAGGGGGGGGGCCTGCAGTATGAAAAACTGTTTTTT.

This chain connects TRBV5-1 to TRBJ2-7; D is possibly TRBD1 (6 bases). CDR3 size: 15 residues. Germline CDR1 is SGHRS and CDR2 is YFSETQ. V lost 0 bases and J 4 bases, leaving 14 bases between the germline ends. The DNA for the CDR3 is TGCGCCAGCAGCTTGGTCCCTACAGGGAAGTACGAGCAGTACTTC. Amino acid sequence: CASSLVPTGKYEQYF.

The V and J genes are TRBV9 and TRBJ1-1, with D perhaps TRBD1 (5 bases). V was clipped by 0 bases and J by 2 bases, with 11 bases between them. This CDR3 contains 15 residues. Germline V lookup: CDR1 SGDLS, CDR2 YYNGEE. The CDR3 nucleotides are TGTGCCAGCAGCGTAGCTTTTGGGGGAAACACTGAAGCTTTCTTT. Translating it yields CASSVAFGGNTEAFF.

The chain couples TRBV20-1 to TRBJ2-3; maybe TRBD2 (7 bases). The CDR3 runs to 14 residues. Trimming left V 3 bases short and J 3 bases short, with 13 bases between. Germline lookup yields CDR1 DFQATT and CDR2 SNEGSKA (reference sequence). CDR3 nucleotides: TGCAGTGCTAGTCGGGGGGCTGTGACAGATACGCAGTATTTT. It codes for CSASRGAVTDTQYF.

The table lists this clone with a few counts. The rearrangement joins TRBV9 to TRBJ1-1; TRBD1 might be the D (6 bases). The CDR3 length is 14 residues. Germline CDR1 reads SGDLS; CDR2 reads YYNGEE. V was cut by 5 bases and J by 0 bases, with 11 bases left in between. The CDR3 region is CASSPTGMNTEAFF. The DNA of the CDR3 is TGTGCCAGCAGTCCAACAGGGATGAACACTGAAGCTTTCTTT.

Here the CDR3 DNA reads TGTGCCAGCAGCTTATGGGGTCAGGACACCGGGGAGCTGTTTTTT. The encoded protein is CASSLWGQDTGELFF. This chain connects TRBV7-2 to TRBJ2-2, with D unresolved. Germline CDR1 reads SGHTA; CDR2 reads FQGNSA. The CDR3 extends over 15 amino acids. V dropped 2 bases and J dropped 3 bases, with 10 bases sitting between them.